The rows below give T cell receptor beta chains drawn from one sample of a study of human T cells and chemical hapten exposure. TCRdb reprocessed the RACE reads via MiXCR and lists one record per CDR3 protein. This sample has roughly 88,000 distinct CDR3 sequences, with 9.6% found just once. Sequencing was performed on whole blood, taken in connection with sensitization to the hapten diphenylcyclopropenone (DPC). Source of these receptors: a middle-aged woman with alopecia areata. Some clones in this sample may be carry-over from other donors' samples. CDR3s include the opening cysteine and the closing phenylalanine or tryptophan. A D gene is named only where the DNA matches it firmly. Rows may omit the clone size; those that give it use once, few, many or a size class.

v_call,j_call,clone_size,d_call,cdr3_aa,cdr3_nt
TRBV12-3/TRBV12-4,TRBJ1-3,.,.,CASSPGQGNTIYF,TGTGCCAGCAGTCCCGGACAGGGAAACACCATATATTTT
TRBV7-2,TRBJ1-2,.,TRBD1,CASSTWTGGPYGYTF,TGTGCCAGCAGCACTTGGACAGGGGGCCCCTATGGCTACACCTTC
TRBV24-1,TRBJ1-1,many,.,CATSDLLVRNTEAFF,TGTGCCACCAGTGATTTGCTGGTGCGGAACACTGAAGCTTTCTTT
TRBV7-2,TRBJ2-1,.,TRBD2,CASSRIAGGYNEQFF,TGTGCCAGCAGCAGAATAGCGGGGGGATACAATGAGCAGTTCTTC
TRBV4-1,TRBJ2-7,.,TRBD1,CASSQGDRGYEQYF,TGCGCCAGCAGCCAAGGGGACAGAGGTTACGAGCAGTACTTC
TRBV7-2,TRBJ1-3,few,.,CASSPARGAGNTIYF,TGTGCCAGCAGCCCCGCACGGGGGGCTGGAAACACCATATATTTT
TRBV7-6,TRBJ1-1,many,TRBD1,CASSLNGQATEAFF,TGTGCCAGCAGCTTAAACGGACAGGCCACTGAAGCTTTCTTT
TRBV4-1,TRBJ2-6,many,TRBD1,CASSNTGTVSGANVLTF,TGCGCCAGCAGCAACACCGGGACAGTCTCTGGGGCCAACGTCCTGACTTTC
TRBV10-1,TRBJ2-5,many,TRBD2,CASSESTSGDETQYF,TGCGCCAGCAGTGAGTCGACTAGCGGGGATGAGACCCAGTACTTC
TRBV4-1,TRBJ1-5,few,.,CASSQVYRQSNQPQHF,TGCGCCAGCAGCCAAGTGTACAGGCAAAGCAATCAGCCCCAGCATTTT
TRBV19,TRBJ1-2,.,.,CASSPRPGMGYTF,TGTGCCAGTAGTCCAAGACCTGGGATGGGCTACACCTTC
TRBV7-2,TRBJ2-3,many,.,CASSLGNWVTDTQYF,TGTGCCAGCAGCTTAGGCAATTGGGTCACAGATACGCAGTATTTT
TRBV20-1,TRBJ2-7,few,.,CSARVPAGTNEQYF,TGCAGTGCTAGAGTCCCGGCGGGAACCAACGAGCAGTACTTC
TRBV30,TRBJ2-3,many,.,CAWSVRGGLTDTQYF,TGTGCCTGGAGTGTTCGCGGGGGCCTCACAGATACGCAGTATTTT
TRBV3-1,TRBJ1-5,many,TRBD1,CASSQETGGNNQPQHF,TGTGCCAGCAGCCAAGAAACAGGGGGGAACAATCAGCCCCAGCATTTT
TRBV3-1,TRBJ2-7,.,.,CASSPRYAYEQYF,TGTGCCAGCAGTCCCAGATACGCCTACGAGCAGTACTTC
TRBV29-1,TRBJ2-1,many,TRBD1,CSVDRGLRGEQFF,TGCAGCGTTGACAGGGGGCTAAGGGGTGAGCAGTTCTTC